This TCR beta chain was obtained from a study of T cell responses to AZD1222 COVID-19 vaccine. Study findings and constraints: Repertoire sampling occurred only after the peak T cell response.

In regard to this clone: What it binds is unknown.

J was trimmed by 7 bases and V by 0 bases; bases with no gene match: 4. This CDR3 region has 15 residues. Germline CDR1 SGHRS, CDR2 YFSETQ. The data were produced by immunoSEQ multiplex PCR, yet TCRdb's version contains in-frame clones alone and is incomplete. Of 85,000 to 110,000 clones listed, around 92% are singletons. This chain links TRBV5-1 with TRBJ1-6; 7 bases match TRBD1. This specimen was peripheral blood, taken on day 0 of AZD1222 vaccination. The clonotype originates from an adult in good health. CDR3 DNA: TGCGCCAGCAGCTTGGGACAGGGTTGGAATTCACCCCTCCACTTT. Its protein is CASSLGQGWNSPLHF.